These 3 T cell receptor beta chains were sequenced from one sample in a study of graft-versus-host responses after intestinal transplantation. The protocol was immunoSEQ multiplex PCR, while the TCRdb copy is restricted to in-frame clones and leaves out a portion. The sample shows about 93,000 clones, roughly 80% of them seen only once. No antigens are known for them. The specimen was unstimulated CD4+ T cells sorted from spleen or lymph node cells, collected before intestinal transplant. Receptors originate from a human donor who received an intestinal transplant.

As DNA, the CDR3 is TGCGCCAGCAGCGGTGGGCAGGGAGGTACTGAAAAACTGTTTTTT. Translated, it gives CASSGGQGGTEKLFF. The chain links TRBV5-1 to TRBJ1-4; D possibly corresponds to TRBD1 (5 bases). Germline V CDR1 and CDR2: SGHRS, YFSETQ. CDR3 size: 15 residues. Trimming took off 4 bases at V and 7 bases at J, with 17 bases between the two ends.

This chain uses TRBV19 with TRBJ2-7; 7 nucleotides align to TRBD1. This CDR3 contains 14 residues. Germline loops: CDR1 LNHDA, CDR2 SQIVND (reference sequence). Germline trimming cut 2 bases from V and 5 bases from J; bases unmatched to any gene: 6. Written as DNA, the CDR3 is TGTGCCAGTAGTATACCGGGACAGTGGAACGAGCAGTACTTC. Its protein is CASSIPGQWNEQYF.

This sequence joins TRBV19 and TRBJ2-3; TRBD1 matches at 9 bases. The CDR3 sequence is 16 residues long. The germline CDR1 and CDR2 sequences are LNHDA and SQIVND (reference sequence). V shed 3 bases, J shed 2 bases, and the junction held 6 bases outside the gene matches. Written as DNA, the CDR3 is TGTGCCAGTAGTATTGGGATACAGGGGGCCACAGATACGCAGTATTTT. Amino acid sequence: CASSIGIQGATDTQYF.